The rows below give T cell receptor beta chains drawn from one sample of a study of CD8+ T cells in alopecia areata. TCRdb's copy holds only in-frame clones and misses some; the assay was immunoSEQ multiplex PCR. In the table there are roughly 200,000 clones, roughly 61% of which are singletons. Sequencing was performed on CD8+ T cells sorted from blood, taken at week 24, from a patient treated with tofacitinib. The receptors originated from a human donor with alopecia areata. Both conserved end residues are part of each CDR3. A D gene is named only where the DNA matches it firmly. Some rows mark clone size as missing; the rest say once, few, many or name a class of expanded clone.

v_call	clone_size	j_call	d_call	cdr3_aa	cdr3_nt
TRBV29-1	once	TRBJ2-3	TRBD1	CSVEWQGAIGDTQYF	TGCAGCGTTGAGTGGCAGGGGGCTATTGGAGATACGCAGTATTTT
TRBV5-1	-	TRBJ2-6	TRBD1	CASSLPGQGTKYSGANVLTF	TGCGCCAGCAGCTTGCCGGGACAGGGGACAAAGTACTCTGGGGCCAACGTCCTGACTTTC
TRBV9	-	TRBJ2-1	TRBD2	CASSVAYGGLAGAPYNEQFF	TGTGCCAGCAGCGTAGCCTACGGGGGGCTAGCGGGGGCTCCCTACAATGAGCAGTTCTTC
TRBV7-9	-	TRBJ2-5	TRBD1	CASGTGGETQYF	TGTGCCAGCGGGACAGGAGGCGAGACCCAGTACTTC
TRBV4-1	-	TRBJ2-1	TRBD2	CASSQTYSGGLNEQFF	TGCGCCAGCAGCCAAACATATAGCGGGGGGCTGAATGAGCAGTTCTTC
TRBV29-1	-	TRBJ1-2	TRBD1	CSADRGRDYGYTF	TGCAGCGCGGACAGGGGCCGCGACTATGGCTACACCTTC
TRBV4-1	-	TRBJ1-1	-	CASSPRGGTEAFF	TGCGCCAGCAGCCCAAGGGGGGGCACTGAAGCTTTCTTT
TRBV6-5	once	TRBJ2-1	TRBD1	CASSKSDREDEQFF	TGTGCCAGCAGTAAGTCGGACAGGGAGGATGAGCAGTTCTTC
TRBV29-1	few	TRBJ2-2	-	CSVEDGHTGELFF	TGCAGCGTTGAAGACGGACACACCGGGGAGCTGTTTTTT
TRBV2	-	TRBJ2-1	-	CASSSRYDQFF	TGTGCCAGCAGTAGTCGTTATGACCAGTTCTTC
TRBV10-3	-	TRBJ2-6	-	CAIGTGDSGANVLTF	TGTGCCATTGGGACTGGGGACTCTGGGGCCAACGTCCTGACTTTC
TRBV27	-	TRBJ2-1	-	CASKGDYNEQFF	TGTGCCAGCAAAGGGGACTACAATGAGCAGTTCTTC
TRBV30	-	TRBJ2-3	-	CAWSLGRDGGTQYF	TGTGCCTGGAGTTTGGGCCGGGATGGGGGTACGCAGTATTTT
TRBV29-1	-	TRBJ2-7	-	CSVEDPRTNGYEQYF	TGCAGCGTTGAAGACCCCCGGACAAACGGCTACGAGCAGTACTTC
TRBV30	few	TRBJ2-3	-	CAWSGSGGGTDTQYF	TGTGCCTGGAGTGGTTCGGGCGGGGGCACAGATACGCAGTATTTT
TRBV9	-	TRBJ1-1	-	CASSDSGANTEAFF	TGTGCCAGCAGCGATTCCGGGGCGAACACTGAAGCTTTCTTT
TRBV4-2	-	TRBJ1-1	TRBD1	CASTLGQVEDEAFF	TGTGCCAGCACCCTAGGACAGGTTGAGGATGAAGCTTTCTTT
TRBV7-8	-	TRBJ1-2	TRBD1	CASSPRQGPNYGYTF	TGTGCCAGCAGCCCTCGACAGGGACCTAACTATGGCTACACCTTC
TRBV6-5	few	TRBJ2-6	TRBD1	CASGTGASGANVLTF	TGTGCCAGCGGTACAGGGGCCTCTGGGGCCAACGTCCTGACTTTC
TRBV4-1	-	TRBJ2-5	TRBD2	CASSQETSGGETQYF	TGCGCCAGCAGCCAAGAGACTAGCGGGGGTGAGACCCAGTACTTC
TRBV29-1	-	TRBJ2-3	-	CSVAAGSYRTDTQYF	TGCAGCGTAGCCGCCGGGTCTTATCGCACAGATACGCAGTATTTT
TRBV7-9	-	TRBJ1-6	-	CASSTGIRDSPLHF	TGTGCCAGCAGCACCGGGATTCGGGATTCACCCCTCCACTTT
TRBV19	-	TRBJ1-1	-	CASSPRGGRTEAFF	TGTGCCAGTAGTCCCCGGGGGGGACGGACTGAAGCTTTCTTT
TRBV4-1	few	TRBJ1-2	TRBD1	CASSQGVQGFFANYGYTF	TGCGCCAGCAGCCAAGGAGTACAGGGGTTTTTCGCTAACTATGGCTACACCTTC
TRBV30	few	TRBJ1-6	-	CAWSQGVAANSPLHF	TGTGCCTGGAGCCAAGGCGTGGCAGCGAATTCACCCCTCCACTTT
TRBV10-2	-	TRBJ2-1	-	CASSSYNEQFF	TGCGCCAGCAGCTCCTACAATGAGCAGTTCTTC
TRBV2	-	TRBJ1-1	-	CATPSGYTEAFF	TGTGCCACTCCGTCAGGGTATACTGAAGCTTTCTTT
TRBV13	-	TRBJ1-1	-	CASSPRQRPIRNTEAFF	TGTGCCAGCAGCCCACGACAGCGCCCGATAAGGAACACTGAAGCTTTCTTT
TRBV2	-	TRBJ1-2	-	CASSEVGDYGYTF	TGTGCCAGCAGTGAGGTGGGGGACTATGGCTACACCTTC
TRBV5-1	-	TRBJ2-7	TRBD2	CASSFTTTSDSYEQYF	TGCGCCAGCAGCTTTACGACAACTAGCGACTCCTACGAGCAGTACTTC
TRBV30	-	TRBJ1-5	TRBD1	CAWAGQTDEPFQPQHF	TGTGCCTGGGCGGGACAGACAGATGAGCCGTTTCAGCCCCAGCATTTT
TRBV7-2	-	TRBJ1-6	-	CASSSSYRSSYNSPLHF	TGTGCCAGCAGCTCTAGTTACAGGAGCTCCTATAATTCACCCCTCCACTTT
TRBV2	-	TRBJ2-6	TRBD1	CASRLDRVSGANVLTF	TGTGCCAGCAGACTCGACAGGGTCTCTGGGGCCAACGTCCTGACTTTC
TRBV27	once	TRBJ2-3	-	CASTSGTTSTDTQYF	TGTGCCAGCACTTCCGGGACAACTAGCACAGATACGCAGTATTTT
TRBV7-6	few	TRBJ1-3	TRBD1	CASSPGTGVGNTIYF	TGTGCCAGCAGCCCCGGGACAGGGGTTGGAAACACCATATATTTT
TRBV29-1	few	TRBJ2-2	TRBD2	CSVGGGAAGTGELFF	TGCAGCGTTGGCGGGGGGGCGGCAGGCACCGGGGAGCTGTTTTTT
TRBV29-1	-	TRBJ1-3	-	CSVRTVEAGNTIYF	TGCAGCGTGCGGACAGTTGAGGCTGGAAACACCATATATTTT
TRBV2	few	TRBJ2-1	-	CASSEGTGNSYNEQFF	TGTGCCAGCAGTGAAGGTACAGGGAATTCCTACAATGAGCAGTTCTTC
TRBV14	-	TRBJ2-7	-	CASSQDLGGYYEQYF	TGTGCCAGCAGCCAAGATCTTGGTGGGTATTACGAGCAGTACTTC